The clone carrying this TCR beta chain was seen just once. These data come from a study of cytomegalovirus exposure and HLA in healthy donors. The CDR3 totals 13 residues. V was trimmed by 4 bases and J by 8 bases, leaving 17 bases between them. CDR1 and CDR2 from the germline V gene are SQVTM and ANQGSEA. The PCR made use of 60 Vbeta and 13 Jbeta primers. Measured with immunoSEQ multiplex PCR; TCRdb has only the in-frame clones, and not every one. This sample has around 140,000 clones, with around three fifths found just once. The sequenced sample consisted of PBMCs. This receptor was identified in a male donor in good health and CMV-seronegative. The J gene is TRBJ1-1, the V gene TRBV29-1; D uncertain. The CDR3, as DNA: TGCAGCGTTGTCGCCCCTACGGGGATGGAAGCTTTCTTT. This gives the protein CSVVAPTGMEAFF. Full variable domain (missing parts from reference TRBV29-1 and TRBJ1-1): SAVISQKPSRDICQRGTSLTIQCQVDSQVTMMFWYRQQPGQSLTLIATANQGSEATYESGFVIDKFPISRPNLTFSTLTVSNMSPEDSSIYLCSVVAPTGMEAFFGQGTRLTVV.